This T cell receptor beta chain was documented in a study of blood T cell repertoires in COVID-19. Study context: COVID-19 samples collected from the United States, Italy and Spain covered acute and convalescent phases. Sources were T cells, B-cell-depleted T cells, or PBMCs; the material itself was cDNA or gDNA.

In the original processing: How many nucleated cells were present was estimated from reference gene primer amplification. The protocol was immunoSEQ multiplex PCR, while the TCRdb copy is restricted to in-frame clones and leaves out a portion. For V, J and clone size, that table is used; D and trimming come from the DNA. The sample contains almost 35,000 clones, more than 75% of which appear only once. The trim removed 5 bases at V and 0 bases at J, leaving 8 bases unmatched. CDR1 and CDR2 from the germline V gene are LGHDT and YNNKEL (reference sequence). The CDR3 loop spans 17 amino acids. The rearrangement uses TRBV3-1 (or the pseudogene TRBV3-2) and TRBJ2-7, with 12 bases aligning to TRBD1. The receptor was derived from a man aged 80 or over with acute or convalescent COVID-19. Source material: peripheral blood. The CDR3 here is CASSKSGTGGASYEQYF. CDR3 DNA sequence: TGTGCCAGCAGCAAATCCGGGACAGGGGGCGCCTCCTACGAGCAGTACTTC.